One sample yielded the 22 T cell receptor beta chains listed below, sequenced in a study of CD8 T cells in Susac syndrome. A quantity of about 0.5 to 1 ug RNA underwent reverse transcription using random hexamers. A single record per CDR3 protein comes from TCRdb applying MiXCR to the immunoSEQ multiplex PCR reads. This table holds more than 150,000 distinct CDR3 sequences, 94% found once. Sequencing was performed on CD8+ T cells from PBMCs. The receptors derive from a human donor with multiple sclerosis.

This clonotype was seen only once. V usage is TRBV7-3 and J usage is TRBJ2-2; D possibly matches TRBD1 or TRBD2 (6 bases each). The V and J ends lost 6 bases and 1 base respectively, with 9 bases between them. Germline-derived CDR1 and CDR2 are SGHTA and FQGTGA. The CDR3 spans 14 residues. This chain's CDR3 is CASRGGLNTGELFF. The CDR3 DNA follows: TGTGCCAGCAGGGGGGGCCTGAACACCGGGGAGCTGTTTTTT.

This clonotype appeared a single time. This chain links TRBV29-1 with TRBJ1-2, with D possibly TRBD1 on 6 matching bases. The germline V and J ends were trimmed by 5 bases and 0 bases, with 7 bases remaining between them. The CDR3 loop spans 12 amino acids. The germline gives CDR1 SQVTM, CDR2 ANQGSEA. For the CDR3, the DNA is TGCAGCGTTCGGGACACTAACTATGGCTACACCTTC. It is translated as CSVRDTNYGYTF.

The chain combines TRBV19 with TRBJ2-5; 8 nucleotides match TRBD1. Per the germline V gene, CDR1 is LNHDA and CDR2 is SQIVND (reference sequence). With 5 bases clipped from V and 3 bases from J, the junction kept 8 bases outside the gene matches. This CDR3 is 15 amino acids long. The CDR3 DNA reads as TGTGCCAGTAGTCCTCGGGGACAGGCCAAAGAGACCCAGTACTTC. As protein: CASSPRGQAKETQYF.

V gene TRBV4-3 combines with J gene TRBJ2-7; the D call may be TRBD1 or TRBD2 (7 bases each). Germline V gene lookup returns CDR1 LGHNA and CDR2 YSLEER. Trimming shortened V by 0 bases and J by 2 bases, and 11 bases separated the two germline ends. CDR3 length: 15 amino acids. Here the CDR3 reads CASSQDGGTAYEQYF. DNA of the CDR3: TGCGCCAGCAGCCAAGACGGGGGGACAGCCTACGAGCAGTACTTC.

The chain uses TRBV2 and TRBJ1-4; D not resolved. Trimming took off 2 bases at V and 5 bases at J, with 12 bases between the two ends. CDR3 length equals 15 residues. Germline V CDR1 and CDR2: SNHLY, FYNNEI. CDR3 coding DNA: TGTGCCAGCAGTGAAAGTCGAGCTAACAATGAAAAACTGTTTTTT. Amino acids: CASSESRANNEKLFF.

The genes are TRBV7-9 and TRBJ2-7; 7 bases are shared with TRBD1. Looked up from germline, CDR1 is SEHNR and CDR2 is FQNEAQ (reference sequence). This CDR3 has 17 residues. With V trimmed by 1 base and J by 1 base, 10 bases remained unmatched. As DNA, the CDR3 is TGTGCCAGCAGCTTAGACCCCACAGGGGCCGAATCCTACGAGCAGTACTTC. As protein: CASSLDPTGAESYEQYF.

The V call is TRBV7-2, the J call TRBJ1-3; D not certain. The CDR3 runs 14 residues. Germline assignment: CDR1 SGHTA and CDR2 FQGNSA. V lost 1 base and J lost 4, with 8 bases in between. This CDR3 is CASSLGSRGNTIYF. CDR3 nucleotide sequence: TGTGCCAGCAGCTTAGGGTCCAGGGGAAACACCATATATTTT.

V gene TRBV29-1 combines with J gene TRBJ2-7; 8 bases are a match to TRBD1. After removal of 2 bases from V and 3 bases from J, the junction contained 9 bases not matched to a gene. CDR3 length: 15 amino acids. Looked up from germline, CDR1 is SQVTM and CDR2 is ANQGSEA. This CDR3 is CSVELGTGGVYEQYF. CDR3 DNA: TGCAGCGTTGAACTCGGGACAGGTGGGGTCTACGAGCAGTACTTC.

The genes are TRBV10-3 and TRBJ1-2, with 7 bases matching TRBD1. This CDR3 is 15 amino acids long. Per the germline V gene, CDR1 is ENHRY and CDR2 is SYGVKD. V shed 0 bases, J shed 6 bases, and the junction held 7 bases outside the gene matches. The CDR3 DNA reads TGTGCCATCAGTGAGTCGTTTAGGGGGCCTGATGGCTACACCTTC. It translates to CAISESFRGPDGYTF.

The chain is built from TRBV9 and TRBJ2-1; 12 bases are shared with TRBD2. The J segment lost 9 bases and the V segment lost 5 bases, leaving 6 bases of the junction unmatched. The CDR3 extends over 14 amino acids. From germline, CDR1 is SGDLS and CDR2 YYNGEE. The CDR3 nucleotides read TGTGCCAGCAGTACTAGCGGGGGGATTGGTGAGCAGTTCTTC. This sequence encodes CASSTSGGIGEQFF.

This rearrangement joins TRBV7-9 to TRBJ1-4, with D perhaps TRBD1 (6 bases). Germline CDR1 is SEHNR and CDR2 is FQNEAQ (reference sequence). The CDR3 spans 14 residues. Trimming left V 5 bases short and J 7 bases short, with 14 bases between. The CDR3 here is CASSPGQRIEKLFF. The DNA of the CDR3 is TGTGCCAGCAGCCCGGGACAAAGGATTGAAAAACTGTTTTTT.

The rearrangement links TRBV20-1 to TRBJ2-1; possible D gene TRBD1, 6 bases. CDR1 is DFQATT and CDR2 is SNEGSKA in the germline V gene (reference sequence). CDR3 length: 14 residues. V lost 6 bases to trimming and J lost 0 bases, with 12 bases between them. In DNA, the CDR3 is TGCAGTGCAGGAGACAGGAGCTCCTACAATGAGCAGTTCTTC. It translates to CSAGDRSSYNEQFF.

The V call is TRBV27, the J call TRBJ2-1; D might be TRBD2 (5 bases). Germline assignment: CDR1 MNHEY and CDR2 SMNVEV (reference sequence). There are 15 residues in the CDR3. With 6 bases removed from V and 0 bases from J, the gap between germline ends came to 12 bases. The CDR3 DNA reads TGTGCCAGCAGGGAGAGGGCAAGCTCCTACAATGAGCAGTTCTTC. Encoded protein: CASRERASSYNEQFF.

The CDR3 region has the DNA TGTGCCAGCAGTCCAGGGCGGAGCACTGAAGCTTTCTTT. It codes for CASSPGRSTEAFF. The chain uses TRBV12-3 or TRBV12-4 and TRBJ1-1; tentative D call: TRBD1 (5 bases). V was trimmed by 5 bases and J by 4 bases, leaving 11 bases between them. This CDR3 comprises 13 residues.

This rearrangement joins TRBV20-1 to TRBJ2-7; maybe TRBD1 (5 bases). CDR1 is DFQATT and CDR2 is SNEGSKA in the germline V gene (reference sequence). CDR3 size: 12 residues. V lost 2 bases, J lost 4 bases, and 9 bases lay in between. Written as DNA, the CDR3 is TGCAGTGCTAGAAGGGGTTGGTACGAGCAGTACTTC. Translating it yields CSARRGWYEQYF.

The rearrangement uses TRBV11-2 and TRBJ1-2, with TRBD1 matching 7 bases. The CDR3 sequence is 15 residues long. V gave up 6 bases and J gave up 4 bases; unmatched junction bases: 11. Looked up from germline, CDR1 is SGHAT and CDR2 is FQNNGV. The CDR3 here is CASRGDRDILYGYTF. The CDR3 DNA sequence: TGTGCCAGCAGAGGAGACAGGGACATCCTCTATGGCTACACCTTC. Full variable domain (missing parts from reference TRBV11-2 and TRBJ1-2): EAGVAQSPRYKIIEKRQSVAFWCNPISGHATLYWYQQILGQGPKLLIQFQNNGVVDDSQLPKDRFSAERLKGVDSTLKIQPAKLEDSAVYLCASRGDRDILYGYTFGSGTRLTVV.

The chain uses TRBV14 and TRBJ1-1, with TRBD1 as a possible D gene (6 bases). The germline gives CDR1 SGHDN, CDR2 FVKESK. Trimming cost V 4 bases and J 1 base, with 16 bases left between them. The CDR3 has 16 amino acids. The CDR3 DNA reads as TGTGCCAGCAGCCTGCCCAGGGGTTTGAAGAACACTGAAGCTTTCTTT. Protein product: CASSLPRGLKNTEAFF. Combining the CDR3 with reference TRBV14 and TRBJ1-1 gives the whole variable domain EAGVTQFPSHSVIEKGQTVTLRCDPISGHDNLYWYRRVMGKEIKFLLHFVKESKQDESGMPNNRFLAERTGGTYSTLKVQPAELEDSGVYFCASSLPRGLKNTEAFFGQGTRLTVV.

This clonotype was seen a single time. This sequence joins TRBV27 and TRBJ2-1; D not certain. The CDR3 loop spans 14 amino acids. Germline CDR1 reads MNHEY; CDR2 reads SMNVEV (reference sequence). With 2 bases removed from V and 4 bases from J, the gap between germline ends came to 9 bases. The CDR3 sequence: CASSLKGTYNEQFF. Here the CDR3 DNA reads TGTGCCAGCAGTTTAAAGGGCACATACAATGAGCAGTTCTTC.

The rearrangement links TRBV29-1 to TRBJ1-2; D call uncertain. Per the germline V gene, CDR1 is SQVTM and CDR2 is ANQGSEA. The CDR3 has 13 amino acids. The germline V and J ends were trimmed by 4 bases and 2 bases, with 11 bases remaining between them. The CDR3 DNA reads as TGCAGCGTTGGTCCGGCCGGGAACTATGGCTACACCTTC. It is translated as CSVGPAGNYGYTF.

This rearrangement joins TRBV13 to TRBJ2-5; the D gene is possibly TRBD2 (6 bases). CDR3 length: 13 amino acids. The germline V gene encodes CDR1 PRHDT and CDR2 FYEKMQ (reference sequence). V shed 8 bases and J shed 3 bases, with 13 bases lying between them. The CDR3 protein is CASLTGGEETQYF. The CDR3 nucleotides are TGTGCCAGCCTTACCGGGGGAGAAGAGACCCAGTACTTC.

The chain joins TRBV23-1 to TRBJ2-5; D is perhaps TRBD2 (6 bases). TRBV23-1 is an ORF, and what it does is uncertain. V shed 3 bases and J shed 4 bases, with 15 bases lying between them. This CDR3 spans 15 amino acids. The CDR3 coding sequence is TGCGCCAGCAGTCACCGCCAACCCGGGAGAGAGACCCAGTACTTC. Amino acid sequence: CASSHRQPGRETQYF.

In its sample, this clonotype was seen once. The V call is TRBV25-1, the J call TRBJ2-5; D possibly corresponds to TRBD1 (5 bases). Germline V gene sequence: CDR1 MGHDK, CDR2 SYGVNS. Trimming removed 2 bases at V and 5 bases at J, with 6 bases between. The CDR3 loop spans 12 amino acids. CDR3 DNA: TGTGCCAGCAGTGAAAAGGGGGAGACCCAGTACTTC. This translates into CASSEKGETQYF.